This TCR beta chain was identified in a study of a mutant IDH1 vaccine in newly diagnosed glioma. For the study at large: Patients began vaccination 4-6 weeks after radiotherapy alone, or with temozolomide cycles. Before enrollment, patients got radiotherapy alone, temozolomide alone, or mostly the combination.

TCRdb's copy holds only in-frame clones and misses some; the assay was immunoSEQ multiplex PCR. This sample has approximately 80,000 clones, with 90% to 95% found just once. This CDR3 region has 12 residues. Trimming pared 1 base from V and 7 bases from J, leaving 5 bases between. Germline V gene lookup returns CDR1 SEHNR and CDR2 FQNEAQ (reference sequence). About this clone: Its matching antigen is unknown.

The time point is: week 5, during vaccination. The vaccine gave 300 ug of a 20-mer mutant IDH1 peptide subcutaneously per dose. New WHO grade 3 or 4 astrocytomas that were IDH1-mutant and ATRX-lost had been found in donors. The TCR sequence derives from a woman in her fifties or sixties with glioma. The rearrangement uses TRBV7-9 and TRBJ1-5, with D hard to call. Here the sequenced sample was PBMCs, taken from a glioma patient whose treatment included an IDH1 peptide vaccine. The CDR3 nucleotides are TGTGCCAGCAGCTTAGAGTCCCAGCCCCAGCATTTT. Its protein product is CASSLESQPQHF.